One sample yielded the 2 T cell receptor beta chains listed below, sequenced in a study of early T cells in non-severe SARS-CoV-2 infection (dated by TCRdb to about 2021). Libraries were built with 5' RACE. Sequencing relied on a NextSeq 500. TCRdb reran the public reads through fastp at Q25 and MiXCR, keeping productive beta chains. Rows with one shared CDR3 protein collapse into an entry with the most common genes and DNA. For this sample there are 25,000 to 30,000 distinct CDR3 sequences; roughly 5.1% appear just once. 2% to 3% of the sample is taken by the ten largest. Specimen: whole blood. Every receptor here comes from an adult who was a healthcare worker with PCR-confirmed SARS-CoV-2 infection or an uninfected control (not recorded which).

This clonotype was detected a few times. The chain is built from TRBV18 and TRBJ2-7; D remains unclear. Per the germline V gene, CDR1 is KGHSH and CDR2 is LQKENI. V shed 4 bases and J shed 6 bases, with 10 bases lying between them. The CDR3 consists of 12 residues. CDR3 coding DNA: TGTGCCAGCTCACTCCCGGTGGGCGAGCAGTACTTC. Amino acid sequence: CASSLPVGEQYF.

This clonotype was counted at least ten times. The genes are TRBV29-1 and TRBJ2-7, with D perhaps matching TRBD1 (5 bases). This CDR3 has 12 residues. Trimming cost V 4 bases and J 0 bases, with 7 bases left between them. The germline V gene encodes CDR1 SQVTM and CDR2 ANQGSEA. CDR3: CSVGQYSYEQYF. The CDR3 DNA follows: TGCAGCGTTGGACAGTACTCCTACGAGCAGTACTTC.